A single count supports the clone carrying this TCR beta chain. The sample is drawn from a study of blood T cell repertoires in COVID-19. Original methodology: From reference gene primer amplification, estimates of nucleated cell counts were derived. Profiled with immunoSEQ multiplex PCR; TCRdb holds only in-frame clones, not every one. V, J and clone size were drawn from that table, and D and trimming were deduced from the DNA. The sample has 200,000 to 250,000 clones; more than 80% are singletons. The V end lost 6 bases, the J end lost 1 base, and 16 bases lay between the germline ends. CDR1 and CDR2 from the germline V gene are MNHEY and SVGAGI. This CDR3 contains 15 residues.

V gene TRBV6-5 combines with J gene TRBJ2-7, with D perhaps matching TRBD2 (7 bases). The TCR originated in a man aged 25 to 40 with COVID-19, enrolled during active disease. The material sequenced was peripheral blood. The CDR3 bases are TGTGCCAGCAGCGAGGGGGGGGGATTGTCCTACGAGCAGTACTTC. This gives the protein CASSEGGGLSYEQYF.